This T cell receptor (beta chain) was identified in a study of blood T cell repertoires in COVID-19. Study-wide context: Both acute and convalescent COVID-19 samples were obtained from the United States, Italy and Spain.

Repertoires were generated with immunoSEQ multiplex PCR, while TCRdb's copy carries only in-frame clones and drops some. This sample yields about 320,000 clones, of which around 90% are seen a single time; under 6% belongs to the top ten. Assignment of participants to cohorts was predicated upon participant-reported clinical history. The germline V gene has CDR1 SGDLS and CDR2 YYNGEE. The CDR3 length is 17 residues. With 0 bases removed from V and 0 bases from J, the gap between germline ends came to 13 bases. Source material: PBMCs or T cells enriched from blood (not recorded which). The rearrangement links TRBV9 to TRBJ2-4; no clear D. The origin of this receptor is a man aged 30 to 45 who had recovered from COVID-19. In nucleotides, the CDR3 is TGTGCCAGCAGCGTAGGTGAGGCTATGATAGCCAAAAACATTCAGTACTTC. Amino acids: CASSVGEAMIAKNIQYF.